This record looks at one TCR beta chain sequence and its context. Its antigen is not identified. This sample was included in a study of siplizumab effects on memory and regulatory T cells. Looked up from germline, CDR1 is MNHEY and CDR2 is SMNVEV (reference sequence). This CDR3 region has 15 residues. Losses at the gene ends were 5 bases for V and 6 bases for J; bases not matched to a gene: 11. Clones were sequenced by immunoSEQ multiplex PCR, and TCRdb holds only the in-frame ones, with some missing. There are over 65,000 clones in the sample; 95% occur only once, and around 20% lies in the top ten. Study-level findings and limits: Among sequences traceable to unstimulated CD4+ memory cells, alloreactive ones were significantly reduced by siplizumab. Naive versus memory phenotype went unassigned for roughly 80-96% of proliferating CD4+ or CD8+ clones.

The genes are TRBV27 and TRBJ2-7; 9 bases are shared with TRBD2. The TCR was taken from a human donor in good health. The specimen was CD8+ T cells sorted from blood. CDR3 amino acids: CASSTPSGVFVEQYF. CDR3 DNA: TGTGCCAGCAGTACACCTAGCGGGGTCTTTGTCGAGCAGTACTTC.